This T cell receptor (beta chain) was recorded in a study of shared clonotypes between healthy human individuals. Germline loops: CDR1 SGHAT, CDR2 FQNNGV. This CDR3 spans 11 amino acids. The germline V and J ends were trimmed by 4 bases and 5 bases, with 5 bases remaining between them. Comment on this clone: Other DNA sequences of this sample code for an identical CDR3.

Per sorted-subset replicate PCR, input was approximately 180 ng DNA, representing 30,000 to 35,000 T cell genomes. Sequencing was performed with immunoSEQ multiplex PCR; in TCRdb, only in-frame clones are kept and a portion is missing. The profile shows 700,000 to 950,000 clones, roughly 96% of them singletons. The naive CD8 subset, CD45RO-negative cells positively selected for CCR7, excluded terminally differentiated effector memory CD45RA+ cells. The V call is TRBV11-2, the J call TRBJ2-5, with D uncertain. The source material was naive CD8+ T cells sorted from blood. The clonotype comes from a young man in good health. CDR3 sequence: CASSSRETQYF. DNA for the CDR3: TGTGCCAGCAGCTCCCGGGAGACCCAGTACTTC.